The rows below give T cell receptor beta chains drawn from one sample of a study of CD8+ T cells in alopecia areata. The protocol was immunoSEQ multiplex PCR, while the TCRdb copy is restricted to in-frame clones and leaves out a portion. The data contain 190,000 or so clones, about 60% of them singletons. This specimen consisted of CD8+ T cells sorted from blood, obtained at week 24, from a patient treated with tofacitinib. Source of these receptors: a human donor with alopecia areata. The CDR3 runs from the conserved cysteine through the conserved F or W.

j_gene	v_gene	CDR3aa
TRBJ1-1	TRBV29-1	CSVAGTEAFF
TRBJ2-7	TRBV7-9	CASSPPDRPPYEQYF
TRBJ2-7	TRBV15	CATSAHPKSWPSYEQYF
TRBJ1-1	TRBV30	CAWSGEAGPNTEAFF
TRBJ1-1	TRBV9	CASSVSGGTEAFF
TRBJ2-1	TRBV5-6	CASSSGIHNEQFF
TRBJ1-2	TRBV29-1	CSVPTQLRGYTF
TRBJ2-4	TRBV30	CAWSPRGKNIQYF
TRBJ2-7	TRBV7-9	CASSLLPYEQYF
TRBJ1-1	TRBV27	CASSNTGYTEAFF
TRBJ2-7	TRBV4-1	CASSRTGTGAYEQYF
TRBJ2-1	TRBV19	CASSITRQSYNEQFF
TRBJ1-3	TRBV4-2	CASSPRAGGGGDTIYF
TRBJ2-7	TRBV15	CATSTNRGSYEQYF
TRBJ2-7	TRBV20-1	CSARRGYEQYF
TRBJ2-1	TRBV2	CASGGGEQFF
TRBJ1-5	TRBV4-1	CASSTDRNQPQHF
TRBJ2-3	TRBV15	CATSSRTGQPTTDTQYF
TRBJ1-1	TRBV14	CASSPQGRVGEAFF
TRBJ2-5	TRBV7-6	CASSLISRGEETQYF
TRBJ2-3	TRBV2	CASSGVEDTQYF
TRBJ2-7	TRBV28	CASSPAPYEQYF
TRBJ1-6	TRBV14	CASTPGGFSPLHF
TRBJ1-4	TRBV7-9	CASSSDQGKLFF
TRBJ1-1	TRBV4-1	CASSLGQGRNTEAFF
TRBJ2-7	TRBV6-1	CASSPSYEQYF
TRBJ2-1	TRBV14	CASSQGDWQFF
TRBJ1-2	TRBV4-1	CASSQPRQDPNYGYTF
TRBJ2-7	TRBV11-1	CASSLGSYEQYF
TRBJ2-7	TRBV9	CASSVGTAGEQYF
TRBJ1-2	TRBV6-1	CASSDLTGVEGYTF
TRBJ2-1	TRBV9	CASSTSPRQGGNEQFF
TRBJ1-2	TRBV29-1	CSAPGQGAHGYTF
TRBJ1-2	TRBV9	CASSPGTGLVYGYTF
TRBJ1-1	TRBV19	CASSTKWSTEAFF
TRBJ2-1	TRBV7-8	CASSPGQGSYNEQFF
TRBJ2-1	TRBV15	CATSPQVPPDGGTEQFF
TRBJ2-2	TRBV6-1	CASSELAGNTGELFF
TRBJ1-2	TRBV15	CATSRPGRGGYTF
TRBJ2-7	TRBV7-6	CASSLLAGETSGYEQYF
TRBJ1-1	TRBV27	CASSFYRGFDTEAFF
TRBJ2-5	TRBV5-4	CASSLDRGHRETQYF
TRBJ1-1	TRBV10-1	CASSESAGERTEAFF
TRBJ1-1	TRBV18	CASSRPGTGMVEAFF
TRBJ1-5	TRBV5-1	CASSPWQGADQPQHF
TRBJ2-5	TRBV6-1	CASSERSGWEQETQYF
TRBJ1-2	TRBV9	CASSVVGKGQANYGYTF
TRBJ1-1	TRBV20-1	CSADQAFF
TRBJ2-7	TRBV20-1	CSAWDRQQYF
TRBJ1-3	TRBV29-1	CSGLTGNSGNTIYF